This T cell receptor (beta chain) was retrieved from a study of blood T cell repertoires in COVID-19. As handled by the study authors: Cell counts per sample came from amplifying reference gene primers. The assay was immunoSEQ multiplex PCR, and TCRdb's table has in-frame clones only and misses some. V and J calls and clone size follow that table, whereas D and trimming were derived from the DNA. The sample records 270,000 or so clones, 86% being singletons. Seattle cases were enrolled at active infection and followed longitudinally. V dropped 4 bases and J dropped 3 bases, with 13 bases sitting between them. Per the germline V gene, CDR1 is SNHLY and CDR2 is FYNNEI. This CDR3 has 14 amino acids.

Sequencing was carried out using peripheral blood. This sequence originates from a woman aged 25 to 39 with COVID-19, enrolled during active disease. The V and J genes are TRBV2 and TRBJ2-7; no firm D call. Here the CDR3 reads CASSGDAIYYEQYF. DNA for the CDR3: TGTGCCAGCAGTGGTGATGCCATCTACTACGAGCAGTACTTC. Looking up the rest from reference TRBV2 and TRBJ2-7 gives the full variable domain: EPEVTQTPSHQVTQMGQEVILRCVPISNHLYFYWYRQILGQKVEFLVSFYNNEISEKSEIFDDQFSVERPDGSNFTLKIRSTKLEDSAMYFCASSGDAIYYEQYFGPGTRLTVT.